One sample yielded the 2 T cell receptor beta chains listed below, sequenced in a study of long-term antiretroviral therapy in people with HIV. Running of the v3.0 immunoSEQ assay took place at survey level. The data were produced by immunoSEQ multiplex PCR, yet TCRdb's version contains in-frame clones alone and is incomplete. The table lists 34,000 or so clones, approximately 85% of them singletons, with 3.5% to 4.5% in the top ten. The sequencing here drew on unsorted PBMCs, taken roughly 3.3 years after starting antiretroviral therapy. The receptors originated from a man aged 18 to 30 with HIV.

This chain links TRBV28 with TRBJ2-1, with 7 bases that match TRBD2. The ends lost 5 bases at V and 0 bases at J; junction bases unmatched: 4. The CDR3 has 15 residues. Germline assignment: CDR1 MDHEN and CDR2 SYDVKM. The CDR3 DNA reads as TGTGCCAGCAGTGGGGGGGGGAGCTCCTACAATGAGCAGTTCTTC. This translates into CASSGGGSSYNEQFF.

This clone was seen a single time. This chain links TRBV29-1 with TRBJ2-5; 15 bases are shared with TRBD2. Germline V gene data show CDR1 as SQVTM and CDR2 as ANQGSEA. There are 17 residues in the CDR3. V trimming: 3 bases; J trimming: 5 bases; junction bases outside the gene matches: 10. CDR3 sequence: CSVEGLAGGPSWETQYF. The CDR3 DNA follows: TGCAGCGTTGAGGGACTAGCGGGGGGCCCGTCTTGGGAGACCCAGTACTTC.